The 14 T cell receptor beta chains listed next were all sequenced from one sample in a study of CD8+CD57+ T cells in acquired aplastic anemia. Patients selected for sequencing had displayed CD8+CD57+ cell expansion by flow cytometry. The TCR beta profiling, which covered VDJ combination and CDR3 sequence, was carried out using genomic DNA as the template. MiXCR was run by TCRdb on the reads, yielding one entry per CDR3 protein. The repertoire includes 150,000 or so distinct CDR3 sequences, 47% of them detected once, and approximately 3% sits in the top ten. The source material was sorted CD4+, CD8+, or CD8+CD57+ T cells (not recorded which) from PBMCs. The receptor source for this set is a human donor with aplastic anemia.

At least ten counts were recorded for this clonotype. The chain links TRBV12-3 or TRBV12-4 to TRBJ2-7; 7 bases are a match to TRBD2. V shed 8 bases, J shed 2 bases, and the junction held 9 bases outside the gene matches. The CDR3 sequence is 14 residues long. CDR3 amino acids: CASVGEGIPYEQYF. In DNA, the CDR3 is TGTGCCAGCGTTGGGGAGGGGATTCCCTACGAGCAGTACTTC.

To note about this clonotype: A read error may be the cause here, since a much bigger clone is one base away. Given the absence of the conserved phenylalanine or tryptophan at the CDR3 end, a read error is likely. The V gene is TRBV5-5, the J gene TRBJ2-1, with D unresolved. Trimming removed 0 bases from V and 0 bases from J, with 10 bases in between. The germline gives CDR1 SGHKS, CDR2 YYEKEE (reference sequence). The CDR3 runs 16 residues. The CDR3 here is CASSLESPGSYNEQFL. CDR3 in DNA: TGTGCCAGCAGCTTGGAGTCCCCCGGCTCCTACAATGAGCAGTTCCTC.

The table lists this clonotype with many counts. The chain joins TRBV20-1 to TRBJ2-7; no firm D call. Per germline, CDR1 DFQATT and CDR2 SNEGSKA (reference sequence). This CDR3 comprises 14 residues. Deletions cut 5 bases from V and 3 bases from J, with 17 bases between. This CDR3 reads CSAEQASASYEQYF. The CDR3 nucleotides are TGCAGTGCTGAGCAGGCTAGTGCGAGCTACGAGCAGTACTTC.

This clonotype was counted many times. The chain links TRBV30 to TRBJ2-5; the D gene could be TRBD1 or TRBD2 (5 bases each). The germline V gene has CDR1 GTSNPN and CDR2 SVGIG (reference sequence). V was pared by 4 bases and J by 2 bases, with 11 bases between. The CDR3 is 13 residues long. In DNA, the CDR3 is TGTGCCTGGAACCGGGACCCACAAGAGACCCAGTACTTC. This codes for CAWNRDPQETQYF. Complete variable domain (other parts from reference TRBV30 and TRBJ2-5): SQTIHQWPATLVQPVGSPLSLECTVEGTSNPNLYWYRQAAGRGLQLLFYSVGIGQISSEVPQNLSASRPQDRQFILSSKKLLLSDSGFYLCAWNRDPQETQYFGPGTRLLVL.

Points on this clonotype: A much larger clonotype is one base distant, so this may be a read error. J is TRBJ2-7 and V is TRBV4-3, with 9 positions matching TRBD2. The CDR3 extends over 15 amino acids. Germline V lookup: CDR1 LGHNA, CDR2 YSLEER. V was clipped by 1 base and J by 1 base; unmatched bases: 2. CDR3 protein: CASSQVAGGSYEQYF. The CDR3 DNA reads TGCGCCAGCAGCCAAGTGGCGGGAGGGTCCTACGAGCAGTACTTC.

This clonotype appeared many times. V gene TRBV7-2 combines with J gene TRBJ2-5; D not resolved. Germline values: CDR1 SGHTA, CDR2 FQGNSA. The CDR3 covers 15 residues. V was pared by 3 bases and J by 0 bases, with 11 bases between. CDR3 DNA sequence: TGTGCCAGCAGCTTCGATCCGGTGTACCAAGAGACCCAGTACTTC. This codes for CASSFDPVYQETQYF.

This clonotype occurred many times. The gene calls are TRBV25-1 and TRBJ2-1; D is unresolved. Trimming left V 2 bases short and J 11 bases short, with 7 bases between. Germline CDR1 reads MGHDK; CDR2 reads SYGVNS. The CDR3 runs to 11 residues. The CDR3 DNA sequence: TGTGCCAGCAGTGAAGCCCCACAGCAGTTCTTC. Protein: CASSEAPQQFF.

The CDR3 DNA follows: TGTGCCAGCAGCTTAGGGGGGATCAACGAGCAGTACTTC. As protein: CASSLGGINEQYF. The chain links TRBV11-1 to TRBJ2-7; D tentatively reads TRBD1 or TRBD2 (5 bases each). Trimming removed 1 base at V and 5 bases at J, with 9 bases between. CDR3 length equals 13 residues. The germline CDR1 and CDR2 sequences are SGHAT and FQDESV (reference sequence).

This clonotype was seen at least ten times. The chain couples TRBV29-1 to TRBJ2-1, with TRBD1 matching 8 bases. The CDR3 covers 14 residues. V lost 6 bases and J lost 7; bases outside the gene matches: 11. Germline V gene lookup returns CDR1 SQVTM and CDR2 ANQGSEA. The CDR3 loop reads CSVLGQGVTNEQFF. The DNA for the CDR3 is TGCAGCGTCCTAGGACAGGGAGTTACGAATGAGCAGTTCTTC.

The sample holds many counts of this clonotype. The chain joins TRBV20-1 to TRBJ2-1, with 9 bases matching TRBD2. The CDR3 spans 13 residues. With 6 bases clipped from V and 6 bases from J, the junction kept 6 bases outside the gene matches. CDR1 and CDR2 from the germline V gene are DFQATT and SNEGSKA (reference sequence). CDR3 in DNA: TGCAGTGCCCCCGGACTAGCGTCCAATGAGCAGTTCTTC. Translating it yields CSAPGLASNEQFF.

This clonotype has more than one count but fewer than ten. The chain carries TRBV30 and TRBJ2-3; 9 bases align to TRBD2. Losses at the gene ends were 2 bases for V and 5 bases for J; bases not matched to a gene: 5. CDR3 length equals 14 residues. Germline CDR1 and CDR2: GTSNPN and SVGIG (reference sequence). The DNA for the CDR3 is TGTGCCTGGAGTCCAGCGGGAGGCAGAGATACGCAGTATTTT. This codes for CAWSPAGGRDTQYF.

The sample holds many counts of this clonotype. The J gene is TRBJ2-3, the V gene TRBV11-2; 7 bases match TRBD1. CDR1 and CDR2 from the germline V gene are SGHAT and FQNNGV. Germline trimming cut 3 bases from V and 5 bases from J; bases unmatched to any gene: 11. There are 16 residues in the CDR3. The CDR3 here is CASSFRQGTERDTQYF. The CDR3 DNA sequence: TGTGCCAGCAGCTTCCGACAGGGAACTGAACGAGATACGCAGTATTTT. Based on the CDR3 plus reference TRBV11-2 and TRBJ2-3, the full variable domain is EAGVAQSPRYKIIEKRQSVAFWCNPISGHATLYWYQQILGQGPKLLIQFQNNGVVDDSQLPKDRFSAERLKGVDSTLKIQPAKLEDSAVYLCASSFRQGTERDTQYFGPGTRLTVL.

The chain carries TRBV2 and TRBJ2-7; D possibly corresponds to TRBD1 (6 bases). Germline CDR1 reads SNHLY; CDR2 reads FYNNEI. The CDR3 spans 12 residues. Trimming left V 10 bases short and J 3 bases short, with 13 bases between. The CDR3 DNA is TGTGCCACCTCGGACAGAAACTACGAGCAGTACTTC. Translated: CATSDRNYEQYF.

In DNA, the CDR3 is TGTGCCAGTAGTACGGAGTACAGTCACTATGGCTACACCTTC. It is translated as CASSTEYSHYGYTF. The chain joins TRBV19 to TRBJ1-2; D is unresolved. The CDR3 runs 14 residues. The germline V and J ends were trimmed by 4 bases and 3 bases, with 12 bases remaining between them. Germline V gives CDR1 LNHDA, CDR2 SQIVND (reference sequence).